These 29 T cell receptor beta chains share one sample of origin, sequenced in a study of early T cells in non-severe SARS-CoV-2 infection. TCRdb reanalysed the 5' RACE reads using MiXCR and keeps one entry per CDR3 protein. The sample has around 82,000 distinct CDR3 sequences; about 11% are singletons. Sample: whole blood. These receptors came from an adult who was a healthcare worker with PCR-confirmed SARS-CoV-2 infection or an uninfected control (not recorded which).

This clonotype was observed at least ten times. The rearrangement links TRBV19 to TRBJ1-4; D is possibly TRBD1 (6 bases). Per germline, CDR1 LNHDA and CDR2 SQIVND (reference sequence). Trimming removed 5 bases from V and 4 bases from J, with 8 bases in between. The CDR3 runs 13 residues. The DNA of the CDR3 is TGTGCCAGTAGTGCCAGGGGTAATGAAAAACTGTTTTTT. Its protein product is CASSARGNEKLFF. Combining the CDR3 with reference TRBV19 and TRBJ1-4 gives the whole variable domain DGGITQSPKYLFRKEGQNVTLSCEQNLNHDAMYWYRQDPGQGLRLIYYSQIVNDFQKGDIAEGYSVSREKKESFPLTVTSAQKNPTAFYLCASSARGNEKLFFGSGTQLSVL.

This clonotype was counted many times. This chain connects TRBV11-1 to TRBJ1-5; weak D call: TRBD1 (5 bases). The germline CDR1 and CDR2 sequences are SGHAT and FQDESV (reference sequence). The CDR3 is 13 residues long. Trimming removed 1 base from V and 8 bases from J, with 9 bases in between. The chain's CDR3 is CASSLGGNEPQHF. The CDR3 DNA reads TGTGCCAGCAGCTTAGGGGGGAATGAGCCCCAGCATTTT.

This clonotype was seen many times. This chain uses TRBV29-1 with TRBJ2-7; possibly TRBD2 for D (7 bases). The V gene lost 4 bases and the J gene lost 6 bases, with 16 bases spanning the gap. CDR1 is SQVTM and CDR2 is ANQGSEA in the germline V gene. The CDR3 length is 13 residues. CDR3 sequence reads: CSVGGGPGVEQYF. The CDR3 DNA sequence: TGCAGCGTTGGGGGGGGCCCAGGGGTCGAGCAGTACTTC.

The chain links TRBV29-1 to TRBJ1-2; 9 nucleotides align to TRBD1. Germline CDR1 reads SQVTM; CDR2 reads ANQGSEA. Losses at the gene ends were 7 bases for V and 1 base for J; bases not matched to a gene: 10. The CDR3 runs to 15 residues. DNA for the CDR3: TGCAGCGGCAGGACAGGGGCGAAACTTAACTATGGCTACACCTTC. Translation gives CSGRTGAKLNYGYTF.

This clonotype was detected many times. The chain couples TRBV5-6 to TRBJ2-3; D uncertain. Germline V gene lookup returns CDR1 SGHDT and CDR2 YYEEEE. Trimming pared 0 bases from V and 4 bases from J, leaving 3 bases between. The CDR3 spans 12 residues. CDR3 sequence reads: CASSLDPDTQYF. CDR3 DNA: TGTGCCAGCAGCTTGGACCCAGATACGCAGTATTTT.

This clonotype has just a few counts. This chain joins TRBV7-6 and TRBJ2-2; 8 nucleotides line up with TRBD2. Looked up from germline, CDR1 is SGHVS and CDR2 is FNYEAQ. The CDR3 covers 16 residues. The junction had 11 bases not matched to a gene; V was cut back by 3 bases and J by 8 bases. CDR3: CASSLGGGPPPGELFF. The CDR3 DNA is TGTGCCAGCAGCTTGGGCGGGGGGCCCCCACCGGGGGAGCTGTTTTTT. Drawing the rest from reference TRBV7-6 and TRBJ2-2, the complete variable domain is GAGVSQSPRYKVTKRGQDVALRCDPISGHVSLYWYRQALGQGPEFLTYFNYEAQQDKSGLPNDRFSAERPEGSISTLTIQRTEQRDSAMYRCASSLGGGPPPGELFFGEGSRLTVL.

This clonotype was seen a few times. The CDR3 loop is CSVGNGGQFYEQYF. The CDR3 DNA is TGCAGCGTTGGTAACGGGGGGCAGTTCTACGAGCAGTACTTC. The chain recombines TRBV29-1 with TRBJ2-7; TRBD2 might be the D (7 bases). The V and J ends lost 4 bases and 3 bases respectively, with 16 bases between them. CDR3 length: 14 amino acids. The V gene's germline CDR1 is SQVTM and CDR2 ANQGSEA.

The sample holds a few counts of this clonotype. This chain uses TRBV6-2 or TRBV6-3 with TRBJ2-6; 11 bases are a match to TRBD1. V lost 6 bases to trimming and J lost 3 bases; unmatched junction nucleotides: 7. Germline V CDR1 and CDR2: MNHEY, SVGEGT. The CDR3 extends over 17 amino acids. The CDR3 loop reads CASRRTGGGFGANVLTF. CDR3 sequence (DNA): TGTGCCAGCAGAAGGACAGGGGGCGGGTTTGGGGCCAACGTCCTGACTTTC.

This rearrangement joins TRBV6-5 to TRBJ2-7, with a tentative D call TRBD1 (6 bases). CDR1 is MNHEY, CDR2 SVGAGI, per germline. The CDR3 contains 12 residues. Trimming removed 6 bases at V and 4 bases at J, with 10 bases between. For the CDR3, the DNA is TGTGCCAGCAGCCTACAGGGATACGAGCAGTACTTC. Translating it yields CASSLQGYEQYF.

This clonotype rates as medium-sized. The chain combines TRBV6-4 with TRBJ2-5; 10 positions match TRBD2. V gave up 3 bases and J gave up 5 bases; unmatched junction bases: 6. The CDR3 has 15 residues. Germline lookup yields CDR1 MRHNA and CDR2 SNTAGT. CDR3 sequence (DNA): TGTGCCAGCAGTGATGGAGCGGGGGGGCCCGAGACCCAGTACTTC. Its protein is CASSDGAGGPETQYF.

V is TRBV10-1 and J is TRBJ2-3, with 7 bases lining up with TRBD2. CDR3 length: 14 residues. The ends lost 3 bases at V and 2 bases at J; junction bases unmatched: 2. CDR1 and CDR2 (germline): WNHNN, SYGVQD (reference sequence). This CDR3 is CASSDLADTDTQYF. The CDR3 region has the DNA TGCGCCAGCAGTGATCTAGCGGACACAGATACGCAGTATTTT.

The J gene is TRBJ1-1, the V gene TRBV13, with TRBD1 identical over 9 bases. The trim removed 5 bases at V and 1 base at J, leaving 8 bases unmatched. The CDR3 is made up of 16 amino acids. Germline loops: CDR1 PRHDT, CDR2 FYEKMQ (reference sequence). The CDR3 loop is CASSPPGQGPNTEAFF. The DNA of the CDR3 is TGTGCCAGCAGCCCACCGGGACAGGGTCCGAACACTGAAGCTTTCTTT.

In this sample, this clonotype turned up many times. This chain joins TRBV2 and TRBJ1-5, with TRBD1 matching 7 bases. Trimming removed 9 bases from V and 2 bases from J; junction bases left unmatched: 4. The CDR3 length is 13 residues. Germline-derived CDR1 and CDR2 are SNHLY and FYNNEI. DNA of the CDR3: TGTGCCAGTAGGGGGCCGGGCAATCAGCCCCAGCATTTT. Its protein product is CASRGPGNQPQHF.

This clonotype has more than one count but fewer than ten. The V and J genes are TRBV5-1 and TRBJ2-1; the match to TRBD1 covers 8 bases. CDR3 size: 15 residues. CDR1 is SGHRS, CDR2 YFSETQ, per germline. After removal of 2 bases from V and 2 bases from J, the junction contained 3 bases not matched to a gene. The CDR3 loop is CASSFWTGTYNEQFF. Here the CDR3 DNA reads TGCGCCAGCAGCTTCTGGACAGGGACCTACAATGAGCAGTTCTTC.

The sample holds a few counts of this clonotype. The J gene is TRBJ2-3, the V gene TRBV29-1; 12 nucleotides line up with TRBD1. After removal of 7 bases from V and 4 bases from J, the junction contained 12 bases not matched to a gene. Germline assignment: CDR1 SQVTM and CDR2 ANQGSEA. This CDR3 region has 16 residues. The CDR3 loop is CSATKPGTGGADTQYF. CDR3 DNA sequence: TGCAGCGCCACCAAACCCGGGACAGGGGGCGCAGATACGCAGTATTTT.

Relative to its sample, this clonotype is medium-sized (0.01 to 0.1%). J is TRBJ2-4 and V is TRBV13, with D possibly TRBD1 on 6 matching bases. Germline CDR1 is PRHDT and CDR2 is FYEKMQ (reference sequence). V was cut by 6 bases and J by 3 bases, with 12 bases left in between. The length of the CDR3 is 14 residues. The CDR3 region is CASRGQSGKNIQYF. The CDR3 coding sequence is TGTGCCAGCAGGGGACAATCGGGCAAAAACATTCAGTACTTC.

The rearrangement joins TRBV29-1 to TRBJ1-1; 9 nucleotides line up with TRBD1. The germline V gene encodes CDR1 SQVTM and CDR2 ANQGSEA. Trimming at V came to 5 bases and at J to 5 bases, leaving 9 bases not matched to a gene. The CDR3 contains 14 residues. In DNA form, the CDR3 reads TGCAGCGTTCTCGCAGGGGGACAGGGAACTGAAGCTTTCTTT. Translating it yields CSVLAGGQGTEAFF.

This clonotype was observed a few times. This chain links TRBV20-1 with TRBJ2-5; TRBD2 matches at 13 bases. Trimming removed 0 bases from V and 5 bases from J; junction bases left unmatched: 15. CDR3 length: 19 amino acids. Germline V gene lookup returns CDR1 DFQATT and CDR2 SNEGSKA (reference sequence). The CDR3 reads CSARDAQGTSGDPGETQYF. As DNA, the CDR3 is TGCAGTGCTAGAGATGCCCAAGGGACTAGCGGGGACCCTGGCGAGACCCAGTACTTC.

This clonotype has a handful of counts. CDR3 sequence (DNA): TGTGCCAGCAGTGCGGACAGGGGGCTGGCGGGGGGCTCCTACAATGAGCAGTTCTTC. It specifies CASSADRGLAGGSYNEQFF. The chain links TRBV2 to TRBJ2-1; 11 bases are a match to TRBD1. The germline CDR1 and CDR2 sequences are SNHLY and FYNNEI. Trimming removed 4 bases from V and 0 bases from J; junction bases left unmatched: 11. The CDR3 runs 19 residues.

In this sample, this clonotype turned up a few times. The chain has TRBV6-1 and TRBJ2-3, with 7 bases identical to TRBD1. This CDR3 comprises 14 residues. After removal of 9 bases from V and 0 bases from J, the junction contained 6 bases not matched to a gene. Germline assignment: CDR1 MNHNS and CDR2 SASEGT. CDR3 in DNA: TGTGCCAGTACCTGGACAGGTAGCACAGATACGCAGTATTTT. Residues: CASTWTGSTDTQYF.

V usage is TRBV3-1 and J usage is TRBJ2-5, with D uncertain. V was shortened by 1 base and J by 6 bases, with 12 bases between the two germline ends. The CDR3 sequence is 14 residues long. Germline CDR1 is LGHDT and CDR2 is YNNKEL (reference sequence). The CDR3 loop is CASSQAHSGQTQYF. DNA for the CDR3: TGTGCCAGCAGCCAAGCCCATTCCGGGCAGACCCAGTACTTC.

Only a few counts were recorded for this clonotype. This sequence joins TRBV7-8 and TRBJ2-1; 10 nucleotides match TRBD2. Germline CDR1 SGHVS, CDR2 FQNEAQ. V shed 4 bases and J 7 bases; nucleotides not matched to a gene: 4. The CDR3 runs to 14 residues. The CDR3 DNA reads TGTGCCAGCAGCTCCGAGCGGGGGGGGAATGAGCAGTTCTTC. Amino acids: CASSSERGGNEQFF.

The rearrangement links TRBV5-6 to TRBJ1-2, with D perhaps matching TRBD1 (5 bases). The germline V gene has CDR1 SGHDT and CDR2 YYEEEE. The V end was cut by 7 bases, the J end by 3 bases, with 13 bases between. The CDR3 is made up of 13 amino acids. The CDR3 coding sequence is TGTGCCAGCTTCACGACAGCAGACTATGGCTACACCTTC. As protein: CASFTTADYGYTF.

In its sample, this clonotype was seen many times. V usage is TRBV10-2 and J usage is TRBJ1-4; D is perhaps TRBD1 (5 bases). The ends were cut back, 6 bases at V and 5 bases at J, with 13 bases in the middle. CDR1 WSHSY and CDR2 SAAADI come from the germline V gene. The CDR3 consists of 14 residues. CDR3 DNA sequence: TGCGCCAGCAGGGGGGACGGAGTGAATGAAAAACTGTTTTTT. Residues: CASRGDGVNEKLFF.

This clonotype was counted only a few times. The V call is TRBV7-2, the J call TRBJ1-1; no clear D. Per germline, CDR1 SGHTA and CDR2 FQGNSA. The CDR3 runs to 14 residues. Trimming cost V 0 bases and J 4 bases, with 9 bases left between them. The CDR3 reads CASSLAGIGTEAFF. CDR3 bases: TGTGCCAGCAGCTTAGCAGGGATAGGCACTGAAGCTTTCTTT.

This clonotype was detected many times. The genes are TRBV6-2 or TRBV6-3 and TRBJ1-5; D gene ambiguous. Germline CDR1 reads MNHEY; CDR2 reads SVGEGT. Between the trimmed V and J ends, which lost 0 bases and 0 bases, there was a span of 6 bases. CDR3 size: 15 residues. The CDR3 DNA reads TGTGCCAGCAGTTACTCGGACGGTAGCAATCAGCCCCAGCATTTT. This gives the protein CASSYSDGSNQPQHF.

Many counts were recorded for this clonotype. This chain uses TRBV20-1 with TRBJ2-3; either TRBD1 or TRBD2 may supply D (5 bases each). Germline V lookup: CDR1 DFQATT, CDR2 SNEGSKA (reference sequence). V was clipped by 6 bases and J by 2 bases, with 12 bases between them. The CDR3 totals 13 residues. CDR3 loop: CSAPGRPTDTQYF. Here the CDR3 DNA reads TGCAGTGCCCCGGGACGCCCCACAGATACGCAGTATTTT.

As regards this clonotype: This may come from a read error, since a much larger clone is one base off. In DNA, the CDR3 is TGCGCCAGCAGATGGAATGAGGACACGAGCTCCTACGAGCAGTACTTC. Its translation is CASRWNEDTSSYEQYF. V and J are TRBV5-1 and TRBJ2-7; a weak D match, TRBD1 (5 bases). The CDR3 sequence is 16 residues long. The V gene's germline CDR1 is SGHRS and CDR2 YFSETQ. The germline V and J ends were trimmed by 5 bases and 0 bases, with 18 bases remaining between them.

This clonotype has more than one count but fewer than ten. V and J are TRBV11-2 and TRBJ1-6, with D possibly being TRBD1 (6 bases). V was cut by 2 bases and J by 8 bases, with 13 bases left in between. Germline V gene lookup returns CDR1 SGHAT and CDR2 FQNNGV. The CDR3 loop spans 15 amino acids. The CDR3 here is CASSLPGQMDSPLHF. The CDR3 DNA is TGTGCCAGCAGCTTACCAGGACAGATGGATTCACCCCTCCACTTT.